Listed here are 4 T cell receptor beta chains from one sample, sequenced in a study of blood T cell repertoires in COVID-19 (TCRdb year 2020). The library was obtained by the immunoSEQ multiplex PCR assay. In TCRdb, the immuneACCESS table is reduced to in-frame sequences with V and J assigned. These tables do not hold every clone; where another copy was compared, an unresolved V gene accounts for under half, and the others remain unexplained. The sample profile shows approximately 180,000 clones; 75% to 95% of them were found once. The ten largest clones take up approximately 0.48% of the sample. Sequencing input: peripheral blood. The receptors were sampled from a man aged 50-59 years with acute or convalescent COVID-19.

The chain employs TRBV5-1 and TRBJ1-1; no firm D call. This CDR3 contains 11 residues. Germline lookup yields CDR1 SGHRS and CDR2 YFSETQ. Trimming took off 3 bases at V and 2 bases at J, with 2 bases between the two ends. CDR3 nucleotides: TGCGCCAGCAGCTCTAACACTGAAGCTTTCTTT. Its protein product is CASSSNTEAFF.

With respect to this clone: The sample has other DNA sequences that encode this CDR3 too. The V call is TRBV6-2 or TRBV6-3, the J call TRBJ2-1; tentative D call: TRBD2 (6 bases). This CDR3 is built from 16 residues. V lost 0 bases and J lost 3, with 12 bases in between. Germline CDR1 reads MNHEY; CDR2 reads SVGEGT. Here the CDR3 DNA reads TGTGCCAGCAGTTACTCCCCGGGAGATAGCTACAATGAGCAGTTCTTC. This gives the protein CASSYSPGDSYNEQFF.

This chain joins TRBV7-8 and TRBJ2-1; no firm D call. The CDR3 is 13 amino acids. Germline V gives CDR1 SGHVS, CDR2 FQNEAQ. V was pared by 1 base and J by 5 bases, with 6 bases between. CDR3 amino acids: CASSLGRNNEQFF. As DNA, the CDR3 is TGTGCCAGCAGCTTAGGCAGGAACAATGAGCAGTTCTTC.

The rearrangement links TRBV6-2 or TRBV6-3 to TRBJ2-2; D gene unclear. CDR3 length: 15 amino acids. The ends were cut back, 0 bases at V and 5 bases at J, with 10 bases in the middle. In germline, CDR1 is MNHEY, CDR2 SVGEGT. The CDR3 protein is CASSYSTFRTGELFF. CDR3 DNA sequence: TGTGCCAGCAGTTACTCGACATTTAGGACCGGGGAGCTGTTTTTT.